One sample yielded the 21 T cell receptor beta chains listed below, sequenced in a study of blood T cell repertoires in COVID-19 (dated by TCRdb to 2019 to 2021). Library method: the immunoSEQ multiplex PCR assay. TCRdb limited this immuneACCESS table to in-frame rearrangements with V and J called. A share of clones is missing; checked studies link under half to unresolved V genes, and the rest is unexplained. This sample comprises 55,000 to 70,000 clones, roughly nine tenths of them detected only once. Roughly 3.2% of the sample belongs to the ten largest clones. Sequenced: peripheral blood. These receptor sequences come from a woman aged 45-60 years with COVID-19, enrolled during active disease.

The chain has TRBV5-4 and TRBJ1-1; D may be TRBD1 (6 bases). Germline lookup yields CDR1 SGHNT and CDR2 YYREEE (reference sequence). The CDR3 loop spans 14 amino acids. The V and J ends lost 2 bases and 5 bases respectively, with 13 bases between them. The CDR3 region is CASSFRDNKTEAFF. The CDR3 coding sequence is TGTGCCAGCAGCTTCCGGGACAATAAGACTGAAGCTTTCTTT.

The chain carries TRBV9 and TRBJ2-1; possible D gene TRBD2, 6 bases. In germline, CDR1 is SGDLS, CDR2 YYNGEE. The CDR3 contains 14 residues. Trimming took 4 bases from V and 5 from J, leaving 13 bases between them. The CDR3 loop is CASSPGLTNNEQFF. Written as DNA, the CDR3 is TGTGCCAGCAGCCCGGGACTGACTAACAATGAGCAGTTCTTC.

This rearrangement joins TRBV7-9 to TRBJ2-7; 8 bases fit TRBD2. V lost 5 bases, J lost 8 bases, and 8 bases stayed unmatched. Germline values: CDR1 SEHNR, CDR2 FQNEAQ (reference sequence). This CDR3 region has 13 residues. CDR3 nucleotide sequence: TGTGCCAGCAGCCCAGCGGGAGTTGGTAAGCAGTACTTC. This sequence encodes CASSPAGVGKQYF.

The V call is TRBV21-1, the J call TRBJ1-3; the D call TRBD1 from the table was never checked on the DNA. TRBV21-1 is an annotated pseudogene. CDR3 size: 15 residues. The CDR3 DNA sequence: TGTGCCAGCACTCCCGGGACAGGATCTGGAAACACCATATATTTT. Residues: CASTPGTGSGNTIYF.

The chain combines TRBV28 with TRBJ1-2; 7 bases fit TRBD1. This CDR3 is built from 12 residues. V shed 8 bases, J shed 3 bases, and the junction held 3 bases outside the gene matches. Germline CDR1 reads MDHEN; CDR2 reads SYDVKM. In DNA form, the CDR3 reads TGTGCCAGCGGACAGGAATACTATGGCTACACCTTC. It yields the protein CASGQEYYGYTF.

The chain combines TRBV21-1 with TRBJ2-6; TRBD1 was called by the table and not checked on the DNA. TRBV21-1 is an annotated pseudogene. This CDR3 contains 18 residues. The chain's CDR3 is CASSKDRGIHSGANVLTF. DNA for the CDR3: TGTGCCAGCAGCAAAGACAGGGGGATCCACTCTGGGGCCAACGTCCTGACTTTC.

The rearrangement links TRBV15 to TRBJ2-1; possibly TRBD2 for D (6 bases). Germline CDR1 LNHNV, CDR2 YYDKDF (reference sequence). Trimming removed 1 base at V and 6 bases at J, with 19 bases between. This CDR3 spans 17 amino acids. CDR3 sequence: CATSRVGRTVGGNEQFF. The DNA of the CDR3 is TGTGCCACCAGCAGAGTGGGGAGAACAGTGGGGGGCAATGAGCAGTTCTTC.

This chain connects TRBV6-5 to TRBJ2-7, with D tentatively TRBD2 (6 bases). V lost 0 bases, J lost 2 bases, and 11 bases lay in between. The CDR3 is 15 amino acids. Germline CDR1 MNHEY, CDR2 SVGAGI. The CDR3 reads CASSYSGGDPYEQYF. DNA for the CDR3: TGTGCCAGCAGTTACTCCGGAGGGGACCCCTACGAGCAGTACTTC.

V is TRBV11-3 and J is TRBJ2-2; 7 bases match TRBD1. J gave up 4 bases and V 1 base, and 3 bases lay outside the gene matches. The CDR3 spans 15 residues. CDR1 SGHNT and CDR2 YENEEA come from the germline V gene. The CDR3 sequence: CASSLGQGTTGELFF. CDR3 nucleotides: TGTGCCAGCAGCTTAGGACAGGGCACCACCGGGGAGCTGTTTTTT.

This clone came up once. The chain links TRBV4-1 to TRBJ2-5, with 11 bases lining up with TRBD2. Germline lookup yields CDR1 MGHRA and CDR2 YSYEKL. J gave up 5 bases and V 1 base, and 12 bases lay outside the gene matches. The CDR3 has 18 amino acids. CDR3 nucleotide sequence: TGCGCCAGCAGCCAAGGCCCCCGGCTAGCGGGAGGTGGGGAGACCCAGTACTTC. Protein sequence: CASSQGPRLAGGGETQYF.

The count of this clone is one. CDR3 sequence (DNA): TGTGCCAGCAGCGTAGATGAGGGTATCGTTGAGACCCAGTACTTC. Encoded protein: CASSVDEGIVETQYF. This chain links TRBV9 with TRBJ2-5; the D gene is possibly TRBD2 (5 bases). Deletions cut 0 bases from V and 5 bases from J, with 14 bases between. This CDR3 comprises 15 residues. The V gene's germline CDR1 is SGDLS and CDR2 YYNGEE.

The V and J genes are TRBV11-2 and TRBJ2-7; 7 positions agree with TRBD1. V dropped 1 base and J dropped 7; count of bases not matched to a gene: 19. The CDR3 loop spans 18 amino acids. Germline lookup yields CDR1 SGHAT and CDR2 FQNNGV. Here the CDR3 DNA reads TGTGCCAGCAGCTTAGTTGTCCTGGCGACAGGGCCTCGTGGAGAGCAGTACTTC. This codes for CASSLVVLATGPRGEQYF.

The chain is built from TRBV5-5 and TRBJ2-7, with 9 bases fitting TRBD1. This CDR3 has 16 amino acids. Looked up from germline, CDR1 is SGHKS and CDR2 is YYEKEE (reference sequence). The junction had 6 bases not matched to a gene; V was cut back by 0 bases and J by 2 bases. CDR3 in amino acids: CASSLAGTGKTYEQYF. DNA for the CDR3: TGTGCCAGCAGCTTGGCCGGGACAGGGAAGACCTACGAGCAGTACTTC.

The genes are TRBV5-1 and TRBJ2-2; 7 nucleotides match TRBD1. The V and J ends lost 0 bases and 5 bases, in that order; junction bases with no gene match: 4. The CDR3 has 15 residues. Germline V gene sequence: CDR1 SGHRS, CDR2 YFSETQ. CDR3: CASSLGQGYTGELFF. In DNA, the CDR3 is TGCGCCAGCAGCTTGGGACAGGGTTATACCGGGGAGCTGTTTTTT.

The chain employs TRBV7-6 and TRBJ1-3, with no clear D. The CDR3 has 16 residues. Germline V lookup: CDR1 SGHVS, CDR2 FNYEAQ. Trimming pared 1 base from V and 1 base from J, leaving 11 bases between. The CDR3 nucleotides read TGTGCCAGCAGCTTAGAACCCCGCGGGTCTGGAAACACCATATATTTT. This translates into CASSLEPRGSGNTIYF.

V and J are TRBV6-2 or TRBV6-3 and TRBJ2-2; no clear D gene. Per germline, CDR1 MNHEY and CDR2 SVGEGT. V was trimmed by 1 base and J by 5 bases, leaving 2 bases between them. This CDR3 comprises 12 residues. This CDR3 is CASSYLTGELFF. The CDR3 coding sequence is TGTGCCAGCAGTTACTTAACCGGGGAGCTGTTTTTT.

The table lists this clone with a few counts. This rearrangement joins TRBV27 to TRBJ2-7; 8 bases fit TRBD2. This CDR3 has 15 amino acids. J was trimmed by 2 bases and V by 2 bases; bases with no gene match: 5. The germline V gene encodes CDR1 MNHEY and CDR2 SMNVEV (reference sequence). Written as DNA, the CDR3 is TGTGCCAGCAGTTTAAACGGGGGGGTAACCTACGAGCAGTACTTC. This encodes CASSLNGGVTYEQYF.

This chain uses TRBV25-1 with TRBJ2-1, with a tentative D call TRBD1 (5 bases). The germline V gene encodes CDR1 MGHDK and CDR2 SYGVNS. The CDR3 spans 16 residues. The V end lost 1 base, the J end lost 3 bases, and 13 bases lay between the germline ends. The CDR3 DNA reads TGTGCCAGCAGTGAATTAGACAGTCGCCTCTACAATGAGCAGTTCTTC. Residues: CASSELDSRLYNEQFF.

The CDR3 sequence: CASSGGTSGSTDTQYF. CDR3 nucleotides: TGTGCCAGCAGCGGTGGGACTAGCGGAAGCACAGATACGCAGTATTTT. This chain uses TRBV9 with TRBJ2-3; 11 bases map to TRBD2. The CDR3 loop spans 16 amino acids. Germline-derived CDR1 and CDR2 are SGDLS and YYNGEE. V was pared by 3 bases and J by 0 bases, with 3 bases of the junction left unmatched.

The DNA of the CDR3 is TGTGCCAGCAGTGGACTAGCGGCGTCCTACGAGCAGTACTTC. It translates to CASSGLAASYEQYF. The V call is TRBV2, the J call TRBJ2-7, with 9 positions matching TRBD2. The V gene's germline CDR1 is SNHLY and CDR2 FYNNEI. This CDR3 spans 14 amino acids. The V segment lost 4 bases and the J segment 1 base; nucleotides outside the gene matches: 2.

The chain couples TRBV7-9 to TRBJ2-2; D unclear. With 5 bases removed from V and 6 bases from J, the gap between germline ends came to 10 bases. The CDR3 loop spans 13 amino acids. Germline V gene data show CDR1 as SEHNR and CDR2 as FQNEAQ (reference sequence). The CDR3 bases are TGTGCCAGCAGCCACTCTGGTCCCGGGGAGCTGTTTTTT. Translated: CASSHSGPGELFF.